Listed here is a single T cell receptor beta chain. Antigen specificity is unknown. These data originate in a study of cytomegalovirus exposure and HLA in healthy donors. Study-wide results and limits: Presence/absence analyses assumed roughly uniform sequencing depth across donors, which may not hold.

The PCR made use of 60 Vbeta and 13 Jbeta primers. Clones were read by immunoSEQ multiplex PCR, and TCRdb kept only the in-frame ones, dropping some. This sample has around 170,000 clones, with 82% found just once. The TCR comes from a man aged 40-50 years in good health and CMV-seronegative. The specimen was PBMCs.

The CDR3 region is CATFTLAGKQYF. For the CDR3, the DNA is TGTGCCACCTTCACACTGGCGGGGAAGCAGTACTTC. The chain uses TRBV27 and TRBJ2-7; weak D call: TRBD2 (6 bases). The V gene's germline CDR1 is MNHEY and CDR2 SMNVEV (reference sequence). CDR3 size: 12 residues. V was trimmed by 10 bases and J by 8 bases, leaving 18 bases between them.